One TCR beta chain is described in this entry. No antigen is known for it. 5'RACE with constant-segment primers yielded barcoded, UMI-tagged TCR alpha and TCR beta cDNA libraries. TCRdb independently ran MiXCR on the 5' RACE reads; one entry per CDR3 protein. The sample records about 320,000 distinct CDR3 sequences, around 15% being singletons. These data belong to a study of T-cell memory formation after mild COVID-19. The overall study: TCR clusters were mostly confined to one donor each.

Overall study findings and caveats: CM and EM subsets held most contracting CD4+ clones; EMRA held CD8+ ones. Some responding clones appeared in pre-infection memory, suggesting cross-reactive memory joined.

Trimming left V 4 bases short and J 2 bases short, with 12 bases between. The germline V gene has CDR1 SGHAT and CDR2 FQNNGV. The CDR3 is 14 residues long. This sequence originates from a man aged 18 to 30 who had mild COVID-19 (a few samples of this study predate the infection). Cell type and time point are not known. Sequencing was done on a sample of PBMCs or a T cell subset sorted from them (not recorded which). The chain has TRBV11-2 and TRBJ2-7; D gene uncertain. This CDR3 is CASSYFVGAYEQYV. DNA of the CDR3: TGTGCCAGCAGCTACTTTGTCGGAGCCTACGAGCAGTACGTC.